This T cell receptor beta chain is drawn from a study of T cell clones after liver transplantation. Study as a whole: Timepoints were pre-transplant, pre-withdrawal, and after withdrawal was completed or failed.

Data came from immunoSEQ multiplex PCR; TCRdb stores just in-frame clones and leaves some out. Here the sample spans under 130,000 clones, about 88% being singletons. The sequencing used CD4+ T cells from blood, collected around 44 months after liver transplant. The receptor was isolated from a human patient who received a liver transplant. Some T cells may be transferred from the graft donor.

CDR3 protein: CASSLTVYTGELFF. CDR3 DNA sequence: TGCGCCAGCAGCCTGACAGTATACACCGGGGAGCTGTTTTTT. The V gene is TRBV5-1, the J gene TRBJ2-2; possible D gene TRBD1, 5 bases. The CDR3 length is 14 residues. The V and J ends lost 4 bases and 3 bases respectively, with 10 bases between them. Germline V gene data show CDR1 as SGHRS and CDR2 as YFSETQ.